There are many counts of the clone carrying this T cell receptor beta chain. The library targeted TCRbeta and was prepared with unique molecular identifiers. TCRdb fed the PCR reads into MiXCR, producing one record per CDR3 protein. The sample shows fewer than 25,000 distinct CDR3 sequences, around 9.9% of them seen only once. The CDR3 covers 15 residues. CDR1 is SGHAT, CDR2 FQNNGV, per germline. V lost 2 bases and J lost 6, with 14 bases in between. This sample is drawn from a study of T-cell reconstitution after alpha-beta-depleted transplantation in children. The sequenced sample was PBMCs from the stem cell graft donor, obtained from the stem cell graft. The sequence derives from a human donor who donated a stem cell graft to a child with chronic granulomatous disease. The chain combines TRBV11-2 with TRBJ2-4; TRBD2 might be the D (5 bases). CDR3 bases: TGTGCCAGCAGCTTATTAAGCGGCCCCGTAAACATTCAGTACTTC. This translates into CASSLLSGPVNIQYF.